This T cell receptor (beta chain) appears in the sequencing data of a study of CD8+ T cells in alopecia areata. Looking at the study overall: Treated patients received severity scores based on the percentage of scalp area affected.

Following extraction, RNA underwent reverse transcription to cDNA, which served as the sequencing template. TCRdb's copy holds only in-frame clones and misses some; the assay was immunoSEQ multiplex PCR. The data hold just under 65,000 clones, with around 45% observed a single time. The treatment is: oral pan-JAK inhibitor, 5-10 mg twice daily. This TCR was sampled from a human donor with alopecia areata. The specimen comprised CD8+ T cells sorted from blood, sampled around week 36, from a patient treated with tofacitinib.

CDR3 sequence reads: CASPKGGREIGYNEQFF. CDR3 in DNA: TGTGCCAGCCCGAAAGGGGGGCGGGAGATCGGCTACAATGAGCAGTTCTTC. This chain connects TRBV25-1 to TRBJ2-1, with D perhaps matching TRBD2 (7 bases). CDR3 size: 17 residues. V gave up 8 bases and J gave up 3 bases, with 23 bases separating them. Per germline, CDR1 MGHDK and CDR2 SYGVNS.